This T cell receptor (beta chain) was recovered during a study of Graves' ophthalmopathy and Graves' hyperthyroidism. RNA transcripts served as template for amplifying TCR beta CDR3 sequences. An opening RT-PCR round employed HTBI primers and preceded a second-round multiplex PCR. Using its own MiXCR run on the multiplex PCR reads, TCRdb lists one record per CDR3 protein. The data hold 200,000 to 250,000 distinct CDR3 sequences, with 45% to 55% observed a single time. V was pared by 4 bases and J by 12 bases, with 6 bases of the junction left unmatched. Germline lookup yields CDR1 SGHDN and CDR2 FVKESK. The CDR3 runs to 12 residues. Other autoimmune diseases, uncontrolled infections, pregnancy or lactation excluded patients from enrollment.

This sequence joins TRBV14 and TRBJ1-3; TRBD1 agrees at 7 bases. What was sequenced was peripheral blood. The clonotype comes from an adult man with Graves' ophthalmopathy. The chain's CDR3 is CASSRYWDSIYF. As DNA, the CDR3 is TGTGCCAGCAGCCGCTACTGGGACAGCATATATTTT.